This T cell receptor (beta chain) was captured in a study of T-cell memory formation after mild COVID-19 (dated by TCRdb to the early 2020s). Notes on the research overall: TCR sequence clusters from the two donors were found to be largely donor specific. The cohort comprised two young, previously healthy adult volunteers, one female and one male. In two donors, T-cell clones that expanded and contracted after mild COVID-19 were followed by sequencing TCRalpha and TCRbeta repertoires longitudinally. Broader findings and caveats from the paper: Only two mild cases were covered in the study, and larger cohorts including severe cases with pre-infection samples were considered necessary. SARS-CoV-2 specificity was not confirmed for the second-wave clones peaking on day 37. Balanced CD4/CD8 phenotypes were observed for clones contracting from day 15 to 85, whereas a bias towards CD4+ was observed for a second wave of clones expanding from day 15 to 37. The detection of some responding clones in pre-infection memory suggests that pre-existing cross-reactive memory T cells joined the SARS-CoV-2 response. Contracting CD4+ clones were located mainly in the CM and EM memory subsets, whereas CD8+ clones were found to be enriched in EMRA.

CDR1 and CDR2, looked up from the germline V gene, are SNHLY and FYNNEI. The CDR3 starts with the cysteine, ends with the phenylalanine, and has 14 residues. Only the CDR3 region is kept as DNA, spanning 42 bases read in frame from base 1. The germline ends are 10 bases apart after V is trimmed by 3 bases and J by 2 bases. PBMCs were isolated by Ficoll-Paque density gradient centrifugation. Sequencer: Illumina NovaSeq 6000. cDNA libraries for TCRalpha and TCRbeta were prepared by 5'RACE using constant-segment primers, with sample barcodes and unique molecular identifiers added. RNA was extracted from every sample with Trizol reagent. Library amplification was performed in two PCR steps, and a second sample barcode and Illumina TruSeq adapters were introduced in the second step. Sequencing of the libraries was done on an Illumina NovaSeq, producing 2 x 150 bp paired-end reads. For the original study's pipeline: The reads were demultiplexed and collapsed into UMI-guided consensus sequences using migec v1.2.7. Using mixcr v2.1.11, the UMI consensuses were aligned to TRA and TRB V and J templates and assembled into clonotypes. Expanded or contracted clonotypes were those called significant by both edgeR and NoisET, with noise models trained on biological replicates. For edgeR calls, the thresholds were a false discovery rate-adjusted p below 0.01 and a log2 fold-change of 1. PCA with hierarchical clustering of max-normalized trajectories of the 1000 most abundant clonotypes was used as exploratory dynamics analysis. Separately sequenced CD4+ and CD8+ repertoires were used to assign the CD4 or CD8 phenotype of responding clones. The public sequencing data were trimmed at Q25 with fastp and processed into clonotypes with MiXCR by TCRdb, which kept only in-frame beta chains. When rows share a CDR3 protein, they turn into one entry using the most common DNA and genes. For this entry, the V and J calls and clone size follow TCRdb and not the study's own pipeline. The sample table shows around 200,000 distinct CDR3 sequences, and around 9.5% are seen once. Roughly 4% of the sample is taken by the ten largest.

This clonotype was observed a handful of times. It has no known antigen specificity. Base-call qualities are not available, and no considerably larger clone is one nucleotide away. Sequenced input: PBMCs or a T cell subset sorted from them (not recorded which). The TCR comes from a young man who had mild COVID-19 (a few samples of this study predate the infection). The sample titles of this study are shuffled in the database, so cell type and time point are left out; the donor was told from shared clones. The sequence is built from TRBV2 and TRBJ1-1; the D segment cannot be called with confidence. The CDR3 reads as follows: CASSEGSINTEAFF. The nucleotide sequence is given as TGTGCCAGCAGTGAGGGCAGCATTAACACTGAAGCTTTCTTT.